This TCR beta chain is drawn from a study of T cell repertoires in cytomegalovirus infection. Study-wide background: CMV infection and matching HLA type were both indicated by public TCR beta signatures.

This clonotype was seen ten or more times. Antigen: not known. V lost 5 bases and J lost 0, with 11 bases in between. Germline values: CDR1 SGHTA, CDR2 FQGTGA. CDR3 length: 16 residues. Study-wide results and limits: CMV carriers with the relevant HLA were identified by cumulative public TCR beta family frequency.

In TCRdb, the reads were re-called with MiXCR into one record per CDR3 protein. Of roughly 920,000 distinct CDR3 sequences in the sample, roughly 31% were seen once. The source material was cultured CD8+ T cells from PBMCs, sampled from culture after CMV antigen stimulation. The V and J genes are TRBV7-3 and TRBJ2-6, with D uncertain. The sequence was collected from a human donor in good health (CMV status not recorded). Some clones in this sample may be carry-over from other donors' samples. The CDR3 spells CASSPYSFSGANVLTF. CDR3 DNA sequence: TGTGCCAGCAGCCCCTACAGTTTCTCTGGGGCCAACGTCCTGACTTTC.